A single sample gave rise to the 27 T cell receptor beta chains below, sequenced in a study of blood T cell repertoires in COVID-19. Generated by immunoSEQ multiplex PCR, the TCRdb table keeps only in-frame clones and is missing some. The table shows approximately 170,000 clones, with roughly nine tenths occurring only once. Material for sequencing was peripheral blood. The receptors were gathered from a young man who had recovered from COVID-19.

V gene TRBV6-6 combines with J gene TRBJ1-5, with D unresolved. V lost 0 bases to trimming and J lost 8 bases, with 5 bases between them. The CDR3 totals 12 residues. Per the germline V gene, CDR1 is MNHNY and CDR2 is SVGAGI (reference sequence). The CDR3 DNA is TGTGCCAGCAGTTACTCCGGGGAGCCCCAGCATTTT. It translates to CASSYSGEPQHF.

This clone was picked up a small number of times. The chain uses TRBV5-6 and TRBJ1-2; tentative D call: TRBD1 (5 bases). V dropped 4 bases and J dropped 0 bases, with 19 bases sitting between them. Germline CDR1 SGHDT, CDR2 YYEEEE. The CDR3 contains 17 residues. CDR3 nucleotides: TGTGCCAGCAGCCCCCACGGGCCCGGGGGAGCTAACTATGGCTACACCTTC. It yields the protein CASSPHGPGGANYGYTF.

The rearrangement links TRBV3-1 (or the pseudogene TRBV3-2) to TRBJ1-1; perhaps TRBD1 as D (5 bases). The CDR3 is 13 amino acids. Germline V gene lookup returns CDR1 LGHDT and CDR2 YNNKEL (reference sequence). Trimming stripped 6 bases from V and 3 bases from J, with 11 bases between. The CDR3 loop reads CASRRTIYTEAFF. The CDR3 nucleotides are TGTGCCAGCAGGCGGACAATATACACTGAAGCTTTCTTT.

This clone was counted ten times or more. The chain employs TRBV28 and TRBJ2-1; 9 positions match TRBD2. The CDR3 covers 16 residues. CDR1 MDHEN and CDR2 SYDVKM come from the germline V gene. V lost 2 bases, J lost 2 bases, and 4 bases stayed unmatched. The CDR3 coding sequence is TGTGCCAGCAGTTTACTAGCGGGGATCCCCTACAATGAGCAGTTCTTC. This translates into CASSLLAGIPYNEQFF.

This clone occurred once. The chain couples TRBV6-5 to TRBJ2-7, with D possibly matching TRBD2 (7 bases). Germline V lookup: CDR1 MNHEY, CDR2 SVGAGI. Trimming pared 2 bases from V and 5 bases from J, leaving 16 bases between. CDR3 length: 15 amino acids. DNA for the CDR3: TGTGCCAGCAGTTACCTAACAGGGAGGGGTAACGAGCAGTACTTC. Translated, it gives CASSYLTGRGNEQYF.

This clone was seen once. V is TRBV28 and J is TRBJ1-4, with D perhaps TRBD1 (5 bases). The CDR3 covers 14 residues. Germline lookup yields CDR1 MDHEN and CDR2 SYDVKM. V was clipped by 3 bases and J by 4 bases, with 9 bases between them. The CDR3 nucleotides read TGTGCCAGCAGTTTGGCAGGGCTTAATGAAAAACTGTTTTTT. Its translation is CASSLAGLNEKLFF. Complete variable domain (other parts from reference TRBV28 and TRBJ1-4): DVKVTQSSRYLVKRTGEKVFLECVQDMDHENMFWYRQDPGLGLRLIYFSYDVKMKEKGDIPEGYSVSREKKERFSLILESASTNQTSMYLCASSLAGLNEKLFFGSGTQLSVL.

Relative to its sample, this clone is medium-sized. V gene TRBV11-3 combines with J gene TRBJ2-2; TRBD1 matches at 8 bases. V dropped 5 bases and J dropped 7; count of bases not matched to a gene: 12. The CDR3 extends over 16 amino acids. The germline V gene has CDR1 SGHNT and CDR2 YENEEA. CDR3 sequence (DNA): TGTGCCAGCAGCGTAACACTGGACAGGGAAAACGGGGAGCTGTTTTTT. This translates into CASSVTLDRENGELFF. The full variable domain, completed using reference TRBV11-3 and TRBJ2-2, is EAGVVQSPRYKIIEKKQPVAFWCNPISGHNTLYWYLQNLGQGPELLIRYENEEAVDDSQLPKDRFSAERLKGVDSTLKIQPAELGDSAVYLCASSVTLDRENGELFFGEGSRLTVL.

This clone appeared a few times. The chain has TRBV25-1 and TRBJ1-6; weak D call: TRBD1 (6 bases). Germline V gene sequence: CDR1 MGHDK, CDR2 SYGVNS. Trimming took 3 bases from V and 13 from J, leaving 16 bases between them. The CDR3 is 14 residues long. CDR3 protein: CASSDIPDRSPLHF. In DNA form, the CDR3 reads TGTGCCAGCAGTGATATCCCCGACAGGAGCCCCCTCCACTTT.

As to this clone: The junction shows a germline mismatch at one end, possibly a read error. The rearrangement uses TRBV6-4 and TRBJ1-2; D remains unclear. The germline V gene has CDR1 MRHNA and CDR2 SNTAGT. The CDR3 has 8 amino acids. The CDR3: CASRRGLF. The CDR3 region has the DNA TGTGCCAGCAGGAGAGGTCTTTTC.

CDR3 residues: CASSPRETDIQYF. As DNA, the CDR3 is TGTGCCAGCTCACCAAGAGAAACTGACATTCAGTACTTC. The rearrangement joins TRBV18 to TRBJ2-4; D unclear. Trimming removed 2 bases from V and 8 bases from J, with 10 bases in between. Per germline, CDR1 KGHSH and CDR2 LQKENI. The CDR3 runs 13 residues.

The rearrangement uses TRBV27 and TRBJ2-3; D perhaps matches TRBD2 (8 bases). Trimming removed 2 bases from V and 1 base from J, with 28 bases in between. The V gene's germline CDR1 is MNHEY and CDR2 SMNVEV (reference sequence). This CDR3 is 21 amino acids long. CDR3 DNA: TGTGCCAGCAGTTTAAGGGGGCCGGGAGGGTATAGTGTTTCTGGCACAGATACGCAGTATTTT. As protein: CASSLRGPGGYSVSGTDTQYF.

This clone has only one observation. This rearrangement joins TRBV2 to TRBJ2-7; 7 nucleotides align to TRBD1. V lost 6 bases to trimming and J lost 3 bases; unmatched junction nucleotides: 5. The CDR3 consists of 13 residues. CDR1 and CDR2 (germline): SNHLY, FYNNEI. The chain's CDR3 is CASRRDSIYEQYF. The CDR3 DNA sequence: TGTGCCAGCAGACGGGACAGCATCTACGAGCAGTACTTC.

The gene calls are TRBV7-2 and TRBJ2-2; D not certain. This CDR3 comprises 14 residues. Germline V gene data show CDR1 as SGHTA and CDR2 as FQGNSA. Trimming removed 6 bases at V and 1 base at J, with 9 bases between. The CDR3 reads CASSFNWNTGELFF. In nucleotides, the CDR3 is TGTGCCAGCAGTTTTAACTGGAACACCGGGGAGCTGTTTTTT.

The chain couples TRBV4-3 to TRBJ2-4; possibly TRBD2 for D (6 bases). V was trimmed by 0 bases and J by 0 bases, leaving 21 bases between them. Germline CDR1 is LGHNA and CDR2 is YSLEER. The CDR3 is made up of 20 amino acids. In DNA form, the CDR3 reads TGCGCCAGCAGCCAAGATTTTGGGGAGGCTTCTCCTTTAGCCAAAAACATTCAGTACTTC. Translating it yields CASSQDFGEASPLAKNIQYF.

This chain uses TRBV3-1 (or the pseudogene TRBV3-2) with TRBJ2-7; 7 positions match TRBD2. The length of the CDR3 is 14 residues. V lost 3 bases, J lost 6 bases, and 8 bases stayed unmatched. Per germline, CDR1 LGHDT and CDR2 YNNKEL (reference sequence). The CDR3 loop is CASSQEGGGGEQYF. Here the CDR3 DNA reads TGTGCCAGCAGCCAGGAGGGCGGGGGAGGCGAGCAGTACTTC.

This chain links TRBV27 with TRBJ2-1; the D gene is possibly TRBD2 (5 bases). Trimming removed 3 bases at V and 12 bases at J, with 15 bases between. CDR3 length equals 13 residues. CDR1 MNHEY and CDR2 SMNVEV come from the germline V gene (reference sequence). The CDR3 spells CASSFGRYGVQFF. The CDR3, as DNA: TGTGCCAGCAGTTTCGGACGGTACGGGGTGCAGTTCTTC.

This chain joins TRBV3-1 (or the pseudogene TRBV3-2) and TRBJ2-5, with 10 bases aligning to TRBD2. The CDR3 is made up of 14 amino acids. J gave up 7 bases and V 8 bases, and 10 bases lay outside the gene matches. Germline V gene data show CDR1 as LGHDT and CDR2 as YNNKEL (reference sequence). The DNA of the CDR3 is TGTGCCAGCTACCAGCGGGAGGGCCGCGGGACCCAGTACTTC. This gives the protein CASYQREGRGTQYF.

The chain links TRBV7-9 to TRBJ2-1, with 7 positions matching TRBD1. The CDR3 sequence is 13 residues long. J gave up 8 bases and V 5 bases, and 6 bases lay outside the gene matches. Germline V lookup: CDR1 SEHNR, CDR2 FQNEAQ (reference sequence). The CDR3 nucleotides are TGTGCCAGCAGCGCCCGGGACAGCTATGAGCAGTTCTTC. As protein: CASSARDSYEQFF.

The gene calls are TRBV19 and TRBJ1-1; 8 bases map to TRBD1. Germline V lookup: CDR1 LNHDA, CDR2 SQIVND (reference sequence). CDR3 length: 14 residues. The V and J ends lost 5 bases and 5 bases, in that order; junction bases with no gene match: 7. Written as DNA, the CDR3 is TGTGCCAGTAGTGTCGACAGGGGCCGGACTGAAGCTTTCTTT. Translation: CASSVDRGRTEAFF.

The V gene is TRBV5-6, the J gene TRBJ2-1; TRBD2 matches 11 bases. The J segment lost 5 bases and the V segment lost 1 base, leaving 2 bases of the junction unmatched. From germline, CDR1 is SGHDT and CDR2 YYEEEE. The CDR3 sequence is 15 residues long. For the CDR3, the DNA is TGTGCCAGCAGCTTGCGACTAGCGGGAAACAATGAGCAGTTCTTC. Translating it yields CASSLRLAGNNEQFF.

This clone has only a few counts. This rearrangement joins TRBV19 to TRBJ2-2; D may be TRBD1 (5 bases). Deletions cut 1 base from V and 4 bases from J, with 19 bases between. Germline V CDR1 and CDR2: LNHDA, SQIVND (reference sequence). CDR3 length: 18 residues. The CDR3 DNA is TGTGCCAGTAGTATAGGTCGGGCTTTAGGGGCTTTCACCGGGGAGCTGTTTTTT. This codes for CASSIGRALGAFTGELFF.

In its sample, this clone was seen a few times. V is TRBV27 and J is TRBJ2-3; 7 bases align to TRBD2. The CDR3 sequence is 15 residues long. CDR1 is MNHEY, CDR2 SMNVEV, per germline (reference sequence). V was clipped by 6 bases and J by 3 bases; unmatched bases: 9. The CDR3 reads CASSPGGYYTDTQYF. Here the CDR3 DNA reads TGTGCCAGCAGCCCCGGGGGGTATTATACAGATACGCAGTATTTT.

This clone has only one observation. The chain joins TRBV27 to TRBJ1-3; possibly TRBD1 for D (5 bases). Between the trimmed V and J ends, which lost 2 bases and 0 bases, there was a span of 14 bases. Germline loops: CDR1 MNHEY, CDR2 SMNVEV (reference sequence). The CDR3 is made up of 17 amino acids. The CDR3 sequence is CASSLRGELSSGNTIYF. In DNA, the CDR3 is TGTGCCAGCAGTTTACGGGGGGAACTTAGCTCTGGAAACACCATATATTTT.

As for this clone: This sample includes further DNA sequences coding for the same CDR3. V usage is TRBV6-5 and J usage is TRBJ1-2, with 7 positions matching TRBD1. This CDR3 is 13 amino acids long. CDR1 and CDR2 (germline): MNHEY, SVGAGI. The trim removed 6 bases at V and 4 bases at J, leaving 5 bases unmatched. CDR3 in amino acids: CASSPTGSYGYTF. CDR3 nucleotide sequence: TGTGCCAGCAGCCCGACAGGGTCCTATGGCTACACCTTC.

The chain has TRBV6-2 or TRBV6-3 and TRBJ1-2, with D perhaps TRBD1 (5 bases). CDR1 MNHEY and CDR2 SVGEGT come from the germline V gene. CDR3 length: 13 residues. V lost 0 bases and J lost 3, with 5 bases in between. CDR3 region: CASSYSGDYGYTF. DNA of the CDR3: TGTGCCAGCAGTTACTCAGGGGACTATGGCTACACCTTC.

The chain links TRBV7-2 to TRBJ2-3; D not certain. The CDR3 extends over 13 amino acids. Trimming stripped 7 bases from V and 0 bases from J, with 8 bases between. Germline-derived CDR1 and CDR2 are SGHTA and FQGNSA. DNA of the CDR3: TGTGCCAGCACCCACTCCAGCACAGATACGCAGTATTTT. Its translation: CASTHSSTDTQYF.

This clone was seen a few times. The CDR3 loop is CASNRQEHNEQFF. CDR3 coding DNA: TGTGCCAGCAACAGGCAGGAGCACAATGAGCAGTTCTTC. The chain combines TRBV6-5 with TRBJ2-1, with D possibly TRBD1 on 5 matching bases. The CDR3 has 13 amino acids. Germline CDR1 is MNHEY and CDR2 is SVGAGI. V was trimmed by 7 bases and J by 5 bases, leaving 12 bases between them.